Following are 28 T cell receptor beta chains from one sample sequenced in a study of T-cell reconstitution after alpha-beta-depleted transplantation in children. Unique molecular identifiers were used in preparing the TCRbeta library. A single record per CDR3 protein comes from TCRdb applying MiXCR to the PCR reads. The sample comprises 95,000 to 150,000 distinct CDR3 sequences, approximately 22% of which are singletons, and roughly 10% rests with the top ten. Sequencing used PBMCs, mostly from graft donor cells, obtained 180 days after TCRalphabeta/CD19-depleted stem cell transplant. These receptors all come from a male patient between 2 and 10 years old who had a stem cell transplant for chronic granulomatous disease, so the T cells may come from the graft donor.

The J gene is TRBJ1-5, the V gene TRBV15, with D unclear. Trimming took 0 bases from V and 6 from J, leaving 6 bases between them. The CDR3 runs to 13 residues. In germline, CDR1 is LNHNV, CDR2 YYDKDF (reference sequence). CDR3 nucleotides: TGTGCCACCAGCAGAGATCTCTTTCAGCCCCAGCATTTT. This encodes CATSRDLFQPQHF.

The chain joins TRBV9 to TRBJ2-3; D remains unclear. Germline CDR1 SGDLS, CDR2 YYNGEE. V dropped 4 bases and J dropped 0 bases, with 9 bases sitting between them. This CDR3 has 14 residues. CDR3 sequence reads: CASSRDGSTDTQYF. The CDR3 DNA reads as TGTGCCAGCAGCCGTGACGGAAGCACAGATACGCAGTATTTT.

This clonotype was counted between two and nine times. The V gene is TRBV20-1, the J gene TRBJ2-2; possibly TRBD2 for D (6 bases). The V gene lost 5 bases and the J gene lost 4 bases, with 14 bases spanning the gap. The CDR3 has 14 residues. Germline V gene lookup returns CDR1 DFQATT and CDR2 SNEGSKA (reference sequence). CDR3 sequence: CSADRLGGTGELFF. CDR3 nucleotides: TGCAGTGCTGACAGACTAGGAGGCACCGGGGAGCTGTTTTTT.

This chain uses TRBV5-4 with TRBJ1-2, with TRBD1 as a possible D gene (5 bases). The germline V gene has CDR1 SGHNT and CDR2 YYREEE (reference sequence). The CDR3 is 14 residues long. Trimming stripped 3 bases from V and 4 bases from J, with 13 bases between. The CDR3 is CASSSTTGPYGYTF. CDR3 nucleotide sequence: TGTGCCAGCAGCTCCACAACAGGCCCCTATGGCTACACCTTC. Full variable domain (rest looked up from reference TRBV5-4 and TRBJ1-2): ETGVTQSPTHLIKTRGQQVTLRCSSQSGHNTVSWYQQALGQGPQFIFQYYREEENGRGNFPPRFSGLQFPNYSSELNVNALELDDSALYLCASSSTTGPYGYTFGSGTRLTVV.

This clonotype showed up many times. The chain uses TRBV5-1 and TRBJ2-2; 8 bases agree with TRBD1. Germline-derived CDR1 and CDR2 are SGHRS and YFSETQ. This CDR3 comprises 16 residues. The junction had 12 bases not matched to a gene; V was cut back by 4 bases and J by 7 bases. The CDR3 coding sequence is TGCGCCAGCAGCGGCGGGACAGGCCTGGTTCGCGGGGAGCTGTTTTTT. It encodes CASSGGTGLVRGELFF. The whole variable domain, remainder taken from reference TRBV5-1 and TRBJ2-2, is KAGVTQTPRYLIKTRGQQVTLSCSPISGHRSVSWYQQTPGQGLQFLFEYFSETQRNKGNFPGRFSGRQFSNSRSEMNVSTLELGDSALYLCASSGGTGLVRGELFFGEGSRLTVL.

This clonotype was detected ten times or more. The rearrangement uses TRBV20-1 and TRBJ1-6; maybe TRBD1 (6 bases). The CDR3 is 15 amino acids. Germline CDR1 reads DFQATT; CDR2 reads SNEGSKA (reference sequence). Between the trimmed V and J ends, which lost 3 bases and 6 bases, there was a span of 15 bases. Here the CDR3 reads CSARVDTGLNSPLHF. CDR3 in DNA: TGCAGTGCTAGGGTGGACACAGGGCTTAATTCACCCCTCCACTTT.

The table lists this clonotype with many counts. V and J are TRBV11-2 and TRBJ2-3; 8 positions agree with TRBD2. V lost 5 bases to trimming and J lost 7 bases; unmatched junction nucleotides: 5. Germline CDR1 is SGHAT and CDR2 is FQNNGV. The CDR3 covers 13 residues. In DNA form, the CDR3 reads TGTGCCAGCAGCACCCGGACTAGCTATACGCAGTATTTT. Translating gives CASSTRTSYTQYF.

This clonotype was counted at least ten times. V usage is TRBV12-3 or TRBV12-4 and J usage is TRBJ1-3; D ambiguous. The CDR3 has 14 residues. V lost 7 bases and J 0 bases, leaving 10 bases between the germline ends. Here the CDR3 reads CASTRGPSGNTIYF. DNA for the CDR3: TGTGCCAGCACCCGAGGGCCCTCTGGAAACACCATATATTTT.

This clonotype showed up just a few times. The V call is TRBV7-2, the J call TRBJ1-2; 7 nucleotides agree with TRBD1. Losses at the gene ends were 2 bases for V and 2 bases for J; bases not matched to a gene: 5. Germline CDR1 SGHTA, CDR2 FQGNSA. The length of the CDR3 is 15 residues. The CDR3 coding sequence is TGTGCCAGCAGCTTATACAGGGGTACAAACTATGGCTACACCTTC. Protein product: CASSLYRGTNYGYTF. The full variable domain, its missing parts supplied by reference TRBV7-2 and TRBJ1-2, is GAGVSQSPSNKVTEKGKDVELRCDPISGHTALYWYRQSLGQGLEFLIYFQGNSAPDKSGLPSDRFSAERTGGSVSTLTIQRTQQEDSAVYLCASSLYRGTNYGYTFGSGTRLTVV.

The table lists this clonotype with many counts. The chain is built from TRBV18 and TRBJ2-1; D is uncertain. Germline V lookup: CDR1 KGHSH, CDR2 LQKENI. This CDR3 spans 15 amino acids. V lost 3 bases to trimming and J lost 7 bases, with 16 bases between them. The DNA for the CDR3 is TGTGCCAGCTCACCTCCTTCGTCCCCCGGGAATGAGCAGTTCTTC. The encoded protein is CASSPPSSPGNEQFF.

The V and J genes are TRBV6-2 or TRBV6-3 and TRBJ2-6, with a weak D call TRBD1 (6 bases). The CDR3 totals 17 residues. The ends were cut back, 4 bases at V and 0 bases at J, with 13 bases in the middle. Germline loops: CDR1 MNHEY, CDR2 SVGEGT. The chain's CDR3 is CASSLGTLLSGANVLTF. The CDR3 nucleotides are TGTGCCAGCAGTTTGGGGACACTTCTCTCTGGGGCCAACGTCCTGACTTTC.

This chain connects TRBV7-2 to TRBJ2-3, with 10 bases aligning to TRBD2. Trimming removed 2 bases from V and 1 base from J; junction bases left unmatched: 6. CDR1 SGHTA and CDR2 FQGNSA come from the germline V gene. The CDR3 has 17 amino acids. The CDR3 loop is CASSLKAGGLGTDTQYF. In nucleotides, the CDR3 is TGTGCCAGCAGCTTAAAAGCGGGGGGGCTCGGCACAGATACGCAGTATTTT.

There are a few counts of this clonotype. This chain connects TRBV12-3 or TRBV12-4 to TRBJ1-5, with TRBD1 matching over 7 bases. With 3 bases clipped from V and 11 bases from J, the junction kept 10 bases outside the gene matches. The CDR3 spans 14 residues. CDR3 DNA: TGTGCCAGCAGTTTTGGACAGGCTAAGGGAGCCCAGCATTTT. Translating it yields CASSFGQAKGAQHF.

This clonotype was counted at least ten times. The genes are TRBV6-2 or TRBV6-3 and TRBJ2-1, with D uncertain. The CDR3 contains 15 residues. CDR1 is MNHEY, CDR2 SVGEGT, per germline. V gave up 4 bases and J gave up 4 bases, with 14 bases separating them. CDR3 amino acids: CASSLAPVGYNEQFF. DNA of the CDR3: TGTGCCAGCAGTTTAGCCCCCGTGGGTTACAATGAGCAGTTCTTC.

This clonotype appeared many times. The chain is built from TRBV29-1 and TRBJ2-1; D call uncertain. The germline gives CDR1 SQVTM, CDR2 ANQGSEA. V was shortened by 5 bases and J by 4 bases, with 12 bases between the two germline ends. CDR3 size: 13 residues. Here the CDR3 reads CSVLHPSYNEQFF. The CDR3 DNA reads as TGCAGCGTTCTACACCCGAGTTACAATGAGCAGTTCTTC.

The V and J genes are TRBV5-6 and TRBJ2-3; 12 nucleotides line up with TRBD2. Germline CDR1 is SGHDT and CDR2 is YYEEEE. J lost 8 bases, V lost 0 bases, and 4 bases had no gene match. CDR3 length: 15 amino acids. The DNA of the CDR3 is TGTGCCAGCAGCTTGGGACTAGCGGGAGCGTCTACGCAGTATTTT. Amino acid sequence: CASSLGLAGASTQYF.

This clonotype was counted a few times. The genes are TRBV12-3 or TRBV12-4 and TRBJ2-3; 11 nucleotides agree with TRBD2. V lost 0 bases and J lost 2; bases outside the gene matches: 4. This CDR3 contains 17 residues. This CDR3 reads CASSLALTSGTTDTQYF. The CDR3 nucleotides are TGTGCCAGCAGTTTAGCCCTGACTAGCGGGACCACAGATACGCAGTATTTT.

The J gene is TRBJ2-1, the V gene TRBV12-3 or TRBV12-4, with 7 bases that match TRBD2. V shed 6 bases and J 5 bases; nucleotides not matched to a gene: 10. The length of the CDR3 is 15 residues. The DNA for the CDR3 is TGTGCCAGCAGCCCCGAGGGGAGGGCCCACAATGAGCAGTTCTTC. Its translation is CASSPEGRAHNEQFF.

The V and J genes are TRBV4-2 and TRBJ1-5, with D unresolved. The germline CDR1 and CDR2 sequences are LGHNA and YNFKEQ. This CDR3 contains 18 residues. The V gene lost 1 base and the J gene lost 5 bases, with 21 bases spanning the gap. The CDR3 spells CASSQGLINLGIYQPQHF. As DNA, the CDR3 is TGTGCCAGCAGCCAAGGACTCATCAATCTCGGTATCTATCAGCCCCAGCATTTT.

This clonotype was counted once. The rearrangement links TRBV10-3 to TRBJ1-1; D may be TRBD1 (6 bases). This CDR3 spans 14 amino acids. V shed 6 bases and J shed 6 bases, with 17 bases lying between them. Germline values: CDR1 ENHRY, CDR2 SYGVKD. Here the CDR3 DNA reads TGTGCCATCAGCGATCCGGGACAAGGATCTGAAGCTTTCTTT. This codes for CAISDPGQGSEAFF.

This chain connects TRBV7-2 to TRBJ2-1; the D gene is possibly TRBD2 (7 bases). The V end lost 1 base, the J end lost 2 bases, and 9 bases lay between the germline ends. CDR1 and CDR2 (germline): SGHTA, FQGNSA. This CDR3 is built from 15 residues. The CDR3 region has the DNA TGTGCCAGCAGCTTAGAGGGGGGGGCCTACAATGAGCAGTTCTTC. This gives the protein CASSLEGGAYNEQFF.

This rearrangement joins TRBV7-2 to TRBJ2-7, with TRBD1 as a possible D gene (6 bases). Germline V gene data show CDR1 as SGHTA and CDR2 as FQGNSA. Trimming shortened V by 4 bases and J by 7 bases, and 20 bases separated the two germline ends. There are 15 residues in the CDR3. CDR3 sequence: CASSSTFDRTTEQYF. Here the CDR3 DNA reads TGTGCCAGCAGCTCAACCTTCGACAGGACAACGGAGCAGTACTTC. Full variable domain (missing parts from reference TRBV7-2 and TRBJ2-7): GAGVSQSPSNKVTEKGKDVELRCDPISGHTALYWYRQSLGQGLEFLIYFQGNSAPDKSGLPSDRFSAERTGGSVSTLTIQRTQQEDSAVYLCASSSTFDRTTEQYFGPGTRLTVT.

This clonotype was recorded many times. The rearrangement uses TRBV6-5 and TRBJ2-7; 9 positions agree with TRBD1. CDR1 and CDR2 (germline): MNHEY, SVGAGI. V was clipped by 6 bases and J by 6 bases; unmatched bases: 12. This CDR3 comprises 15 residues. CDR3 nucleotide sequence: TGTGCCAGCAGCCAGGAGGGGACAGGGAGTGGCGAGCAGTACTTC. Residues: CASSQEGTGSGEQYF.

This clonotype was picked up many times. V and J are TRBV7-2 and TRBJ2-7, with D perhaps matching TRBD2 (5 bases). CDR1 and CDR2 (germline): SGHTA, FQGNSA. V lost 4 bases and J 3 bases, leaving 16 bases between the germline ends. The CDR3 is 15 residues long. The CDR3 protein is CASSSHGRADYEQYF. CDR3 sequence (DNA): TGTGCCAGCAGCTCTCACGGGCGGGCAGACTACGAGCAGTACTTC.

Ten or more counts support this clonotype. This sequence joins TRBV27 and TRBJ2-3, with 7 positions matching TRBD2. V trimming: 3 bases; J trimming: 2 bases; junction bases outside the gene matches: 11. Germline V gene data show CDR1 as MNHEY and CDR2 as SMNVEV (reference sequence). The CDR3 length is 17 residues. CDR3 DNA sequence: TGTGCCAGCAGTTTCGGCGCACTACTAGCGCACACAGATACGCAGTATTTT. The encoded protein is CASSFGALLAHTDTQYF.

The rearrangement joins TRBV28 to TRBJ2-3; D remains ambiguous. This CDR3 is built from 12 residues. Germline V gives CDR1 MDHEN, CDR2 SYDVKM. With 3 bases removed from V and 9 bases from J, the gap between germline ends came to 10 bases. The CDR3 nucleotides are TGTGCCAGCAGTTTTAGGGCCACGACGCAGTATTTT. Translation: CASSFRATTQYF.

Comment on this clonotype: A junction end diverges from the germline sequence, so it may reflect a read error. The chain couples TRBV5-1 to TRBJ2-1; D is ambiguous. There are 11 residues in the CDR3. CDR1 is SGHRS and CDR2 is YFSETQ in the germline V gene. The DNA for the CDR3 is TGCGCCAGCAGCTCCCACAATGAGCAGTTCTTC. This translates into CASSSHNEQFF.

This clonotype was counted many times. As DNA, the CDR3 is TGTGCCTGGAGTGGGTTGGGTGATTTGGATACGCAGTATTTT. Translation gives CAWSGLGDLDTQYF. V gene TRBV30 combines with J gene TRBJ2-3, with D hard to call. This CDR3 is 14 amino acids long. Germline V CDR1 and CDR2: GTSNPN, SVGIG (reference sequence). V was pared by 1 base and J by 6 bases, with 14 bases between.